This T cell receptor (beta chain) was sequenced during a study of OX40 agonist ivuxolimab in advanced cancers. Generated by immunoSEQ multiplex PCR, the TCRdb table keeps only in-frame clones and is missing some. The sample lists roughly 93,000 clones; around 92% were seen once. This clone occurred once. V dropped 4 bases and J dropped 9 bases, with 17 bases sitting between them. The CDR3 length is 14 residues. Per germline, CDR1 SGDLS and CDR2 YYNGEE. V is TRBV9 and J is TRBJ2-1, with D tentatively TRBD1 (5 bases). The material sequenced was CD4+ or CD8+ T cells sorted from blood, taken in a trial of the OX40 agonist ivuxolimab. The clonotype was recovered from an adult with an advanced solid tumor such as melanoma, head and neck, liver or kidney cancer. DNA for the CDR3: TGTGCCAGCAGCCAGGGTCCCCCGTCGGGTGAGCAGTTCTTC. Translating gives CASSQGPPSGEQFF.